What follows are 27 T cell receptor beta chains derived from one specimen sequenced in a study of identifying expanded T cells in peripheral blood. The repertoire was sequenced with immunoSEQ multiplex PCR; TCRdb's copy has only in-frame clones and lacks some. The sample holds around 85,000 clones, around nine tenths seen once. Sequenced: blood. The receptors shown here come from a person aged 18 to 75 in good health.

In its sample, this clone was seen a few times. CDR3 amino acids: CASSYSMYTGYTF. CDR3 sequence (DNA): TGTGCCAGCAGTTACTCGATGTATACTGGCTACACCTTC. The chain joins TRBV6-6 to TRBJ1-2; D is ambiguous. The CDR3 totals 13 residues. Germline-derived CDR1 and CDR2 are MNHNY and SVGAGI (reference sequence). Trimming left V 0 bases short and J 7 bases short, with 9 bases between.

V is TRBV4-2 and J is TRBJ1-5; D might be TRBD1 (5 bases). This CDR3 is built from 15 residues. CDR1 LGHNA and CDR2 YNFKEQ come from the germline V gene. V was cut by 4 bases and J by 0 bases, with 10 bases left in between. The CDR3 region is CASSLQEGSNQPQHF. For the CDR3, the DNA is TGTGCCAGCAGCCTACAGGAAGGTAGCAATCAGCCCCAGCATTTT.

The rearrangement links TRBV10-2 to TRBJ1-2; weak D call: TRBD1 (5 bases). Trimming removed 6 bases at V and 8 bases at J, with 16 bases between. CDR3 size: 13 residues. The germline gives CDR1 WSHSY, CDR2 SAAADI. CDR3: CASRWDLLGGYTF. As DNA, the CDR3 is TGCGCCAGCAGATGGGACCTCCTGGGGGGCTACACCTTC.

J is TRBJ2-3 and V is TRBV4-1; tentatively, D is TRBD2 (6 bases). Trimming pared 8 bases from V and 3 bases from J, leaving 15 bases between. Germline CDR1 and CDR2: MGHRA and YSYEKL. The CDR3 totals 14 residues. The DNA of the CDR3 is TGCGCCAGCGCTAGGGGCGGGGATACAGATACGCAGTATTTT. As protein: CASARGGDTDTQYF.

V gene TRBV2 combines with J gene TRBJ2-7; TRBD2 agrees at 7 bases. CDR3 size: 17 residues. J lost 2 bases, V lost 4 bases, and 14 bases had no gene match. From germline, CDR1 is SNHLY and CDR2 FYNNEI. CDR3 protein: CASSATPGLRDTYEQYF. CDR3 DNA: TGTGCCAGCAGTGCAACACCGGGACTACGCGATACCTACGAGCAGTACTTC.

This rearrangement joins TRBV6-6 to TRBJ2-3; D call uncertain. CDR1 MNHNY and CDR2 SVGAGI come from the germline V gene (reference sequence). The germline V and J ends were trimmed by 7 bases and 6 bases, with 11 bases remaining between them. CDR3 size: 12 residues. CDR3 nucleotides: TGTGCCAGCACCAGAACCTGGGATACGCAGTATTTT. Amino acid sequence: CASTRTWDTQYF.

The chain is built from TRBV21-1 and TRBJ2-5; the D call in the table, TRBD2, was not verified against the DNA. TRBV21-1 is noted as a pseudogene. The length of the CDR3 is 16 residues. The CDR3 DNA sequence: TGTGCCAGCAGCTTAGTTACGGGGGATTTCGGGGAGACCCAGTACTTC. Its translation is CASSLVTGDFGETQYF.

The genes are TRBV7-9 and TRBJ1-5; the D gene is possibly TRBD1 (5 bases). Trimming pared 6 bases from V and 2 bases from J, leaving 11 bases between. This CDR3 has 14 amino acids. CDR1 and CDR2 (germline): SEHNR, FQNEAQ (reference sequence). DNA of the CDR3: TGTGCCAGCAGAGGAGGGGACGGCAATCAGCCCCAGCATTTT. It encodes CASRGGDGNQPQHF.

The chain joins TRBV28 to TRBJ2-2; TRBD2 might be the D (6 bases). There are 17 residues in the CDR3. Germline-derived CDR1 and CDR2 are MDHEN and SYDVKM. Between the trimmed V and J ends, which lost 6 bases and 6 bases, there was a span of 23 bases. The CDR3 DNA is TGTGCCAGCAGGACTCCAGAGGGCCGACGGGGGTCCGGGGAGCTGTTTTTT. Translated: CASRTPEGRRGSGELFF.

V usage is TRBV19 and J usage is TRBJ1-5; D not certain. Germline-derived CDR1 and CDR2 are LNHDA and SQIVND (reference sequence). The V and J ends lost 3 bases and 0 bases respectively, with 24 bases between them. The CDR3 totals 20 residues. The CDR3: CASSIRRRATNPYSNQPQHF. In DNA form, the CDR3 reads TGTGCCAGTAGTATCCGACGTAGGGCCACCAACCCTTATAGCAATCAGCCCCAGCATTTT.

V gene TRBV4-3 combines with J gene TRBJ2-7; 11 nucleotides match TRBD1. Germline CDR1 LGHNA, CDR2 YSLEER. CDR3 size: 16 residues. The J segment lost 4 bases and the V segment lost 1 base, leaving 6 bases of the junction unmatched. Here the CDR3 reads CASSQVWDRGLYEQYF. The CDR3, as DNA: TGCGCCAGCAGCCAAGTATGGGACAGGGGGTTGTACGAGCAGTACTTC.

CDR3 sequence (DNA): TGTGCCAGCAGATCCCAGCCTCTGGTCTACGAGCAGTACTTC. It codes for CASRSQPLVYEQYF. The chain has TRBV6-1 and TRBJ2-7; D remains ambiguous. This CDR3 has 14 amino acids. Trimming removed 6 bases from V and 3 bases from J, with 15 bases in between. Germline V lookup: CDR1 MNHNS, CDR2 SASEGT.

V and J are TRBV2 and TRBJ2-7; TRBD1 matches 7 bases. Germline V gene lookup returns CDR1 SNHLY and CDR2 FYNNEI. V dropped 3 bases and J dropped 6; count of bases not matched to a gene: 8. CDR3 length: 14 amino acids. The CDR3, as DNA: TGTGCCAGCAGTGAGACACAGGGGTTCAGCGAGCAGTACTTC. It encodes CASSETQGFSEQYF.

Remarks on this clone: Other DNA sequences from this sample encode an identical CDR3 as well. The rearrangement links TRBV2 to TRBJ2-5; D not certain. The germline V gene has CDR1 SNHLY and CDR2 FYNNEI. This CDR3 has 10 amino acids. Trimming took off 1 base at V and 6 bases at J, with 0 bases between the two ends. The CDR3 bases are TGTGCCAGCAGTGAAGAGACCCAGTACTTC. This gives the protein CASSEETQYF.

This chain joins TRBV30 and TRBJ1-3; D is undetermined. V lost 5 bases and J lost 4, with 12 bases in between. Germline V gene lookup returns CDR1 GTSNPN and CDR2 SVGIG (reference sequence). The CDR3 length is 13 residues. The CDR3 sequence: CAWPPGSGNTIYF. CDR3 nucleotides: TGTGCCTGGCCCCCCGGGTCCGGAAACACCATATATTTT.

The chain carries TRBV5-1 and TRBJ2-7, with D perhaps being TRBD1 or TRBD2 (5 bases each). The CDR3 runs 15 residues. Germline CDR1 SGHRS, CDR2 YFSETQ. With 0 bases removed from V and 0 bases from J, the gap between germline ends came to 10 bases. The CDR3 nucleotides read TGCGCCAGCAGCTTGGGGCCAGGGAGCTCCTACGAGCAGTACTTC. It is translated as CASSLGPGSSYEQYF.

This rearrangement joins TRBV4-1 to TRBJ2-3; TRBD2 aligns across 9 bases. The CDR3 is made up of 18 amino acids. Trimming cost V 3 bases and J 5 bases; bases outside gene matches: 15. In germline, CDR1 is MGHRA, CDR2 YSYEKL. The CDR3 here is CASSQGASGGIPRDTQYF. The CDR3 nucleotides are TGCGCCAGCAGCCAGGGGGCCAGCGGGGGGATTCCTAGAGATACGCAGTATTTT.

The chain uses TRBV7-6 and TRBJ2-7; TRBD1 agrees at 9 bases. The CDR3 runs 16 residues. CDR1 SGHVS and CDR2 FNYEAQ come from the germline V gene. V shed 1 base and J 1 base; nucleotides not matched to a gene: 5. The CDR3 DNA reads as TGTGCCAGCAGCTTAGAGAAGACAGGGGGATCCTACGAGCAGTACTTC. As protein: CASSLEKTGGSYEQYF. The full variable domain, with the rest looked up from reference TRBV7-6 and TRBJ2-7, is GAGVSQSPRYKVTKRGQDVALRCDPISGHVSLYWYRQALGQGPEFLTYFNYEAQQDKSGLPNDRFSAERPEGSISTLTIQRTEQRDSAMYRCASSLEKTGGSYEQYFGPGTRLTVT.

The sample holds a few counts of this clone. The rearrangement uses TRBV2 and TRBJ2-2, with TRBD2 matching 9 bases. Trimming took 8 bases from V and 6 from J; bases not matched to a gene: 7. The CDR3 runs 14 residues. In germline, CDR1 is SNHLY, CDR2 FYNNEI. The CDR3 nucleotides read TGTGCCAGCCGGAGTAGCGGGGGTCCCGGGGAGCTGTTTTTT. It is translated as CASRSSGGPGELFF.

The J gene is TRBJ2-1, the V gene TRBV11-3, with D unclear. Deletions cut 1 base from V and 4 bases from J, with 8 bases between. Germline CDR1 and CDR2: SGHNT and YENEEA. The CDR3 is 14 amino acids. Here the CDR3 reads CASSLATEYNEQFF. The DNA of the CDR3 is TGTGCCAGCAGCTTAGCCACAGAATACAATGAGCAGTTCTTC.

This rearrangement joins TRBV13 to TRBJ2-5; D may be TRBD2 (7 bases). V lost 0 bases and J 3 bases, leaving 20 bases between the germline ends. There are 18 residues in the CDR3. Germline V CDR1 and CDR2: PRHDT, FYEKMQ (reference sequence). The CDR3 loop is CASSLGLGGRTLEETQYF. The CDR3 DNA is TGTGCCAGCAGCTTAGGCCTGGGGGGGCGGACCCTGGAAGAGACCCAGTACTTC.

This clone was seen only a few times. The V and J genes are TRBV7-2 and TRBJ1-2; D is undetermined. This CDR3 has 13 amino acids. The V gene lost 6 bases and the J gene lost 5 bases, with 13 bases spanning the gap. Germline assignment: CDR1 SGHTA and CDR2 FQGNSA. This chain's CDR3 is CASRVGVGYGYTF. CDR3 DNA: TGTGCCAGCAGAGTCGGAGTTGGGTATGGCTACACCTTC. The full variable domain, in which reference TRBV7-2 and TRBJ1-2 provide the parts outside the CDR3, is GAGVSQSPSNKVTEKGKDVELRCDPISGHTALYWYRQSLGQGLEFLIYFQGNSAPDKSGLPSDRFSAERTGGSVSTLTIQRTQQEDSAVYLCASRVGVGYGYTFGSGTRLTVV.

This clone is a singleton in its sample. CDR3 DNA: TGCGCCAGCAGCCAACACGGTCCCCCAGGGGGCAGAACAGATACGCAGTATTTT. Protein sequence: CASSQHGPPGGRTDTQYF. The V call is TRBV4-3, the J call TRBJ2-3; 8 nucleotides line up with TRBD1. The CDR3 spans 18 residues. V trimming: 2 bases; J trimming: 3 bases; junction bases outside the gene matches: 13. Per germline, CDR1 LGHNA and CDR2 YSLEER.

The genes are TRBV6-6 and TRBJ1-3; D is ambiguous. The CDR3 is made up of 14 amino acids. Trimming cost V 6 bases and J 0 bases, with 9 bases left between them. The germline V gene encodes CDR1 MNHNY and CDR2 SVGAGI (reference sequence). The CDR3 bases are TGTGCCAGCAGCCCCGGCCTCTCTGGAAACACCATATATTTT. Protein sequence: CASSPGLSGNTIYF.

The CDR3, as DNA: TGTGCCAGCAGCTTAGGAAGGCAAGAGACCCAGTACTTC. This translates into CASSLGRQETQYF. The chain links TRBV7-2 to TRBJ2-5, with D uncertain. Germline CDR1 reads SGHTA; CDR2 reads FQGNSA. This CDR3 has 13 amino acids. Trimming shortened V by 1 base and J by 2 bases, and 5 bases separated the two germline ends. The whole variable domain, remainder taken from reference TRBV7-2 and TRBJ2-5, is GAGVSQSPSNKVTEKGKDVELRCDPISGHTALYWYRQSLGQGLEFLIYFQGNSAPDKSGLPSDRFSAERTGGSVSTLTIQRTQQEDSAVYLCASSLGRQETQYFGPGTRLLVL.

This sequence joins TRBV27 and TRBJ1-5; D is unclear. The germline gives CDR1 MNHEY, CDR2 SMNVEV (reference sequence). This CDR3 spans 13 amino acids. Trimming cost V 8 bases and J 5 bases, with 13 bases left between them. CDR3 region: CASGTGPHQPQHF. The CDR3 region has the DNA TGTGCCAGCGGCACCGGACCCCATCAGCCCCAGCATTTT.

The chain recombines TRBV5-3 with TRBJ1-6; D may be TRBD1 (5 bases). TRBV5-3 is marked as an open reading frame, function uncertain. This CDR3 comprises 17 residues. V was clipped by 0 bases and J by 2 bases, with 12 bases between them. The CDR3: CARSLEGTPPYNSPLHF. CDR3 in DNA: TGTGCCAGAAGCTTGGAGGGGACCCCTCCCTATAATTCACCCCTCCACTTT.